This T cell receptor beta chain was identified in a study of shared clonotypes between healthy human individuals. Germline V gene lookup returns CDR1 GTSNPN and CDR2 SVGIG (reference sequence). V trimming: 5 bases; J trimming: 2 bases; junction bases outside the gene matches: 17. The CDR3 runs to 17 residues. Libraries were prepared by immunoSEQ multiplex PCR; TCRdb keeps only in-frame clonotypes and omits some of them. The sample shows 2 million or so clones, roughly 95% of them seen only once. The gene calls are TRBV30 and TRBJ1-2; 7 nucleotides agree with TRBD1. The source of this sequence is a man younger than 35 in good health. Source material: naive CD4+ T cells sorted from blood. The subset here: CD45RA+ positively selected. CDR3 loop: CAWGKNIKTGRNYGYTF. The CDR3, as DNA: TGTGCCTGGGGTAAAAACATTAAGACAGGGAGAAACTATGGCTACACCTTC.